One sample yielded the 24 T cell receptor beta chains listed below, sequenced in a study of spatial heterogeneity in lung cancer. Their antigens remain unidentified. TCRdb reprocessed the 5' RACE reads with MiXCR, giving one entry per CDR3 protein. The sample contains about 11,000 distinct CDR3 sequences, around 5.1% of which appear only once. Time point denoted: sample taken at primary tumor resection. Study findings and constraints: Mutation tallies in tumors tracked expanded intratumoral alpha and beta TCR counts.

The material was lung tumor tissue, obtained at surgery. These receptors all come from a male donor with early-stage non-small cell lung cancer.

The sample holds many counts of this clonotype. The chain employs TRBV10-3 and TRBJ2-3, with TRBD2 matching over 7 bases. CDR3 length: 16 amino acids. Germline CDR1 ENHRY, CDR2 SYGVKD. V was pared by 3 bases and J by 4 bases, with 10 bases of the junction left unmatched. The CDR3, as DNA: TGTGCCATCAGTGATCGTGGGAGGGTTCAGGCAGATACGCAGTATTTT. It codes for CAISDRGRVQADTQYF.

This clonotype was picked up many times. This sequence joins TRBV20-1 and TRBJ1-1, with D uncertain. Germline values: CDR1 DFQATT, CDR2 SNEGSKA (reference sequence). The CDR3 is 14 amino acids. V lost 1 base, J lost 2 bases, and 11 bases lay in between. CDR3 nucleotide sequence: TGCAGTGCTAGAGTTAGGGATCTAAACACTGAAGCTTTCTTT. This sequence encodes CSARVRDLNTEAFF.

This clonotype was detected ten times or more. The genes are TRBV29-1 and TRBJ2-5, with TRBD2 identical over 11 bases. The CDR3 sequence is 13 residues long. The germline CDR1 and CDR2 sequences are SQVTM and ANQGSEA. Germline trimming cut 7 bases from V and 5 bases from J; bases unmatched to any gene: 6. The DNA of the CDR3 is TGCAGCGCCCAACTAGCGGGAGACGAGACCCAGTACTTC. Translation gives CSAQLAGDETQYF.

Comment on this clonotype: A much larger clone sits a single nucleotide away, making a read error possible. V and J are TRBV3-1 and TRBJ2-3; 8 bases line up with TRBD2. V dropped 0 bases and J dropped 2; count of bases not matched to a gene: 22. Germline V gives CDR1 LGHDT, CDR2 YNNKEL (reference sequence). The CDR3 totals 22 residues. The CDR3 here is CASSQDRSKAGGGSQNTDTQYF. The CDR3 bases are TGTGCCAGCAGCCAAGATCGAAGTAAGGCTGGCGGGGGGTCACAAAACACAGATACGCAGTATTTT.

Ten or more counts support this clonotype. V and J are TRBV6-2 or TRBV6-3 and TRBJ1-5, with 8 nucleotides matching TRBD1. Germline trimming cut 6 bases from V and 2 bases from J; bases unmatched to any gene: 0. CDR1 is MNHEY and CDR2 is SVGEGT in the germline V gene. This CDR3 has 13 amino acids. The CDR3 is CASRDRGNQPQHF. In DNA, the CDR3 is TGTGCCAGCAGGGACAGGGGCAATCAGCCCCAGCATTTT.

Concerning this clonotype: At one of its ends the junction is not consistent with the germline gene, which may arise from a read error. The chain links TRBV12-3 or TRBV12-4 to TRBJ1-4, with 7 positions matching TRBD1. CDR3 length equals 16 residues. The CDR3 DNA is TGTGCCAGCAGTTTATCCCGGGACAGCACTATTGAAAAACTGTTTTTT. It translates to CASSLSRDSTIEKLFF.

On this clonotype itself: This sequence may be a read error, since a much larger clone differs from it by one base. V gene TRBV29-1 combines with J gene TRBJ2-7, with 9 bases fitting TRBD1. Per the germline V gene, CDR1 is SQVTM and CDR2 is ANQGSEA. V dropped 7 bases and J dropped 0; count of bases not matched to a gene: 4. This CDR3 comprises 13 residues. CDR3 region: CSAPGQGSYEQYF. Here the CDR3 DNA reads TGCAGCGCCCCGGGACAGGGCTCCTACGAGCAGTACTTC.

By sample share, this clonotype is medium-sized. J is TRBJ2-1 and V is TRBV9; tentatively, D is TRBD1 or TRBD2 (5 bases each). Germline lookup yields CDR1 SGDLS and CDR2 YYNGEE. Trimming stripped 1 base from V and 8 bases from J, with 10 bases between. The CDR3 covers 13 residues. CDR3 protein: CASSVLGDYEQFF. The CDR3 nucleotides are TGTGCCAGCAGCGTACTGGGGGATTATGAGCAGTTCTTC. Full variable domain (rest looked up from reference TRBV9 and TRBJ2-1): DSGVTQTPKHLITATGQRVTLRCSPRSGDLSVYWYQQSLDQGLQFLIQYYNGEERAKGNILERFSAQQFPDLHSELNLSSLELGDSALYFCASSVLGDYEQFFGPGTRLTVL.

The V and J genes are TRBV5-8 and TRBJ2-7; D remains ambiguous. The CDR3 totals 13 residues. The V gene's germline CDR1 is SGHTS and CDR2 YDEGEE. Trimming took 0 bases from V and 2 from J, leaving 6 bases between them. The DNA for the CDR3 is TGTGCCAGCAGCTTGGGCGGACCCTACGAGCAGTACTTC. It yields the protein CASSLGGPYEQYF.

This clonotype has at least ten counts. The gene calls are TRBV7-9 and TRBJ1-6, with D hard to call. Germline-derived CDR1 and CDR2 are SEHNR and FQNEAQ (reference sequence). The V gene lost 5 bases and the J gene lost 10 bases, with 12 bases spanning the gap. The CDR3 loop spans 13 amino acids. The CDR3, as DNA: TGTGCCAGCAGCCAGGACTGGGGATCACCCCTCCACTTT. Translation gives CASSQDWGSPLHF.

This clonotype was observed many times. The J gene is TRBJ2-5, the V gene TRBV4-1, with TRBD2 matching 8 bases. CDR1 is MGHRA and CDR2 is YSYEKL in the germline V gene. The V gene end was trimmed by 0 bases and the J gene end by 5 bases; junction bases not matched to a gene: 11. CDR3 length equals 17 residues. CDR3 in DNA: TGCGCCAGCAGCCAAGATGAAGGTAGCGGGATGGGTGAGACCCAGTACTTC. Its protein is CASSQDEGSGMGETQYF.

This clonotype was recorded many times. V and J are TRBV20-1 and TRBJ1-4; D possibly corresponds to TRBD1 (5 bases). In germline, CDR1 is DFQATT, CDR2 SNEGSKA (reference sequence). Deletions cut 5 bases from V and 7 bases from J, with 17 bases between. The CDR3 is made up of 14 amino acids. CDR3: CSAGQAWGVEKLFF. The CDR3 coding sequence is TGCAGTGCTGGTCAGGCCTGGGGCGTTGAAAAACTGTTTTTT.

This clonotype was seen more than once but under ten times. The genes are TRBV11-1 and TRBJ2-1; a weak D match, TRBD2 (5 bases). This CDR3 comprises 13 residues. Germline V gene sequence: CDR1 SGHAT, CDR2 FQDESV (reference sequence). Trimming cost V 1 base and J 8 bases, with 9 bases left between them. CDR3 DNA sequence: TGTGCCAGCAGCTTAGTGAGGGCGGATGAGCAGTTCTTC. It codes for CASSLVRADEQFF.

By share, this clonotype counts as medium-sized. V and J are TRBV28 and TRBJ2-7; the match to TRBD1 covers 7 bases. J was trimmed by 1 base and V by 5 bases; bases with no gene match: 5. The CDR3 is 14 amino acids. CDR1 MDHEN and CDR2 SYDVKM come from the germline V gene. The CDR3: CASSQPGQSYEQYF. CDR3 nucleotides: TGTGCCAGCAGTCAACCGGGACAGTCCTACGAGCAGTACTTC.

Relative to its sample, this clonotype is medium-sized. The V and J genes are TRBV7-8 and TRBJ1-2; possible D gene TRBD1, 6 bases. Germline V gene sequence: CDR1 SGHVS, CDR2 FQNEAQ. The CDR3 runs 13 residues. V was trimmed by 3 bases and J by 5 bases, leaving 10 bases between them. The CDR3 bases are TGTGCCAGCAGCTTCCTACAGGGATATGGCTACACCTTC. This sequence encodes CASSFLQGYGYTF.

CDR3 loop: CAISARGEQYF. In DNA form, the CDR3 reads TGTGCCATCAGTGCGAGGGGCGAGCAGTACTTC. The genes are TRBV10-3 and TRBJ2-7; D assignment may be TRBD1 or TRBD2 (5 bases each). V gave up 4 bases and J gave up 6 bases, with 7 bases separating them. Germline assignment: CDR1 ENHRY and CDR2 SYGVKD. The CDR3 sequence is 11 residues long.

This clonotype was found many times. This sequence joins TRBV2 and TRBJ1-6, with 10 positions matching TRBD1. This CDR3 has 15 amino acids. After removal of 6 bases from V and 5 bases from J, the junction contained 4 bases not matched to a gene. Germline lookup yields CDR1 SNHLY and CDR2 FYNNEI. The CDR3 DNA sequence: TGTGCCAGCAGACCCGGGACAGGGGATAATTCACCCCTCCACTTT. Translation: CASRPGTGDNSPLHF.

There are many counts of this clonotype. The rearrangement uses TRBV29-1 and TRBJ2-5; D tentatively reads TRBD1 or TRBD2 (7 bases each). The CDR3 totals 12 residues. Trimming removed 4 bases at V and 3 bases at J, with 9 bases between. From germline, CDR1 is SQVTM and CDR2 ANQGSEA. In nucleotides, the CDR3 is TGCAGCGTTGCAGGGGGGGAAGAGACCCAGTACTTC. Translation: CSVAGGEETQYF.

This clonotype was seen repeatedly, ten times or more. This chain connects TRBV28 to TRBJ1-1; the match to TRBD1 covers 7 bases. The CDR3 loop spans 15 amino acids. The ends lost 6 bases at V and 1 base at J; junction bases unmatched: 8. The V gene's germline CDR1 is MDHEN and CDR2 SYDVKM. The CDR3 spells CASRLQGSQNTEAFF. CDR3 DNA sequence: TGTGCCAGCAGATTACAGGGGTCCCAGAACACTGAAGCTTTCTTT. The full variable domain, completed using reference TRBV28 and TRBJ1-1, is DVKVTQSSRYLVKRTGEKVFLECVQDMDHENMFWYRQDPGLGLRLIYFSYDVKMKEKGDIPEGYSVSREKKERFSLILESASTNQTSMYLCASRLQGSQNTEAFFGQGTRLTVV.

This clonotype was counted at least ten times. This sequence joins TRBV20-1 and TRBJ1-1; D not certain. Germline V lookup: CDR1 DFQATT, CDR2 SNEGSKA (reference sequence). The ends were cut back, 6 bases at V and 5 bases at J, with 22 bases in the middle. The CDR3 extends over 15 amino acids. Written as DNA, the CDR3 is TGCAGTGCAGATTTGGGGAGCGTGATTCCGACTGAAGCTTTCTTT. Translated: CSADLGSVIPTEAFF.

This clonotype came up many times. The chain employs TRBV4-2 and TRBJ1-3; D call uncertain. Per germline, CDR1 LGHNA and CDR2 YNFKEQ. V was shortened by 0 bases and J by 0 bases, with 12 bases between the two germline ends. This CDR3 is 17 amino acids long. CDR3 DNA: TGTGCCAGCAGCCAAGATTTGAGAGTCCGCTCTGGAAACACCATATATTTT. Translation gives CASSQDLRVRSGNTIYF.

This clonotype was counted many times. This sequence joins TRBV4-2 and TRBJ1-1; 7 bases fit TRBD1. This CDR3 is built from 13 residues. Losses at the gene ends were 5 bases for V and 5 bases for J; bases not matched to a gene: 5. CDR1 and CDR2 (germline): LGHNA, YNFKEQ. This CDR3 reads CASSSSGGTEAFF. The CDR3 nucleotides are TGTGCCAGCAGCTCATCAGGGGGAACTGAAGCTTTCTTT.

This clonotype rates as medium-sized (0.01 to 0.1%). The chain employs TRBV29-1 and TRBJ2-7, with 9 positions matching TRBD1. Germline lookup yields CDR1 SQVTM and CDR2 ANQGSEA. CDR3 length: 13 residues. The V and J ends lost 7 bases and 0 bases, in that order; junction bases with no gene match: 4. The CDR3 nucleotides read TGCAGCGCGGGACAGGGATTCTCCTACGAGCAGTACTTC. The encoded protein is CSAGQGFSYEQYF.

This clonotype was found many times. The chain combines TRBV6-5 with TRBJ1-1; D not resolved. Trimming stripped 5 bases from V and 1 base from J, with 2 bases between. This CDR3 has 11 residues. CDR1 and CDR2 from the germline V gene are MNHEY and SVGAGI. The CDR3 nucleotides are TGTGCCAGCAGTAGGAACACTGAAGCTTTCTTT. Translating it yields CASSRNTEAFF.